This TCR beta chain was captured by sequencing in a study of neurological immune-mediated disorders (dated by TCRdb to about 2019). Looking at the study overall: Among the approximately 35 multiple sclerosis patients, relapsing-remitting MS was present in some 31 and secondary progressive MS was present in 3. Peripheral blood TCR-beta repertoires from patients with HTLV-I-associated myelopathy (HAM/TSP), patients with multiple sclerosis, and healthy controls were compared in the study using UMI-based sequencing. The approximately 98 TCR-beta libraries included longitudinal samples, technical triplicates and paired sorted CD4+ and CD8+ T-cell subsets alongside PBMC samples. The cohort was made up of around 70 subjects, consisting of some 15 HAM/TSP patients, around 35 multiple sclerosis patients and around 20 healthy controls.

For unsorted PBMC libraries, 2 million PBMCs were used after storage in RNAlater at -80 degrees C until RNA extraction. The multiple sclerosis patients were enrolled in a US clinical protocol that evaluated disease progression with magnetic resonance imaging. PBMCs were separated from peripheral blood using Ficoll-Hypaque density gradient centrifugation and then cryopreserved in liquid nitrogen. This clonotype was counted ten times or more. Its cognate antigen has yet to be identified. One base away there is no much larger clone; base qualities are not given. To synthesize cDNA, template-switch 5'RACE was performed with a primer carrying a 10-nucleotide random unique molecular identifier so that each TCR transcript was tagged. Each sequencing run produced over 180 million TCR-beta sequences covering 15-18 subjects. The RNeasy kit was used for extraction of total RNA. TCR-beta VDJ regions were amplified with primers for the TCR constant region and the 5'RACE anchor, using the KAPA Real-time Library Amplification kit. Sample indexes and Illumina adaptors were added in a first PCR, after which library yield was increased in a second PCR. The roughly 650 bp TCR product was size-selected on a 2% E-gel SizeSelection system after Ampure bead purification. Before pooling, libraries had their quality checked on a Bioanalyzer, their concentration measured with Qubit, and their quantity determined with the Kapa Library Quantification kit. Paired-end 2 x 150 bp sequencing of the libraries was performed on an Illumina HiSeq 2500. To increase sequence diversity, roughly 24-31% phiX was spiked into each library pool. The authors' pipeline ran thus. Quality-filtered reads were processed with the UMI-based MiGEC pipeline, and over 75% of raw TCR sequences were removed by the MiGEC pipeline during error correction. IMGT germline references were used for alignment of VDJ genes, and clonotypes were defined by a unique CDR3 amino acid sequence together with V-J genes. Clonal expansion, Shannon diversity, and CDR3 relatedness (CalcPairwiseDistances, ClusterSamples) were evaluated with VDJtools, and phylogenetic trees were built with CLCbio workbench. Using coefficient-of-variation modelling across technical triplicates, the study counted a clone as expanded if it had at least 8 unique UMIs. TCRdb cleaned the public reads at Q25 with fastp, built clones with MiXCR and kept in-frame beta chains. Each entry merges the rows of one CDR3 protein and shows their most common DNA and genes. V and J calls and clone size were set by TCRdb, not the authors. Within this sample are 45,000 to 55,000 distinct CDR3 sequences, with 3% to 3.5% of them counted one time only. 5.9% of the sample rests with the top ten.

Points the paper makes about the study in general: Phylogenetic analysis grouped repertoires from 18 of 34 MS patients into a cluster of related CDR3 sequences, suggesting a possible repertoire-level signature. TCR clonal expansion was greatest in HAM/TSP patients and smallest in MS patients, who ranked below even healthy controls. No association of the MS cluster with clinical or MRI features was observed, and the need for larger cohorts was stated by the authors. No identical CDR3 amino acid sequences were found to be shared among expanded clones across subjects, suggesting that TCR-beta repertoires were private in all groups.

V is cut back by 2 bases and J by 4 bases, with 5 bases in the junction unmatched. From the cysteine up to the phenylalanine, the CDR3 has a length of 15 residues. Left in the record is the CDR3 DNA by itself, 45 bases read in frame from the first base. CDR1 is given as SGHRS and CDR2 as YFSETQ, both from the germline V gene. This clonotype was sampled from a middle-aged man with multiple sclerosis. The sequenced sample consisted of PBMCs. This sequence uses TRBV5-1 and TRBJ2-2, with TRBD1 matching 7 junction bases. The CDR3 has the sequence CASSFLGDSTGELFF. The bases are TGCGCCAGCAGCTTTTTAGGGGACAGCACCGGGGAGCTGTTTTTT.